This T cell receptor beta chain was sequenced for a study of cytomegalovirus exposure and HLA in healthy donors. Findings and limits, study-wide: TCR beta V- and J-gene trimming, according to a later analysis, was linked to a missense DCLRE1C variant.

Remarks on this clone: Its antigen is unknown.

The CDR3 covers 14 residues. Losses at the gene ends were 4 bases for V and 9 bases for J; bases not matched to a gene: 9. The germline V gene encodes CDR1 MNHNY and CDR2 SVGAGI (reference sequence). The PCR made use of 60 Vbeta and 13 Jbeta primers. Clones were read by immunoSEQ multiplex PCR, and TCRdb kept only the in-frame ones, dropping some. The data show about 54,000 clones, roughly 85% seen once. V usage is TRBV6-6 and J usage is TRBJ2-1; 7 bases agree with TRBD1. The sample consisted of PBMCs. The receptor's source is a woman between 18 and 29 years old in good health and CMV-seronegative. Here the CDR3 DNA reads TGTGCCAGCAGTTGGGACAGTGCCCCCAGTGAGCAGTTCTTC. Translating gives CASSWDSAPSEQFF.